This section outlines one T cell receptor (beta chain) sequence together with its context. Other DNA variants within this sample encode the same CDR3. Here immunoSEQ multiplex PCR was the method, and the copy in TCRdb shows in-frame clones only, minus some. The sample has about 770,000 clones; 55% to 80% are singletons. V was trimmed by 2 bases and J by 5 bases, leaving 9 bases between them. Germline V gene sequence: CDR1 SGHAT, CDR2 FQNNGV. CDR3 length: 14 residues. This sample is part of a study of shared clonotypes between healthy human individuals. The clonotype comes from a woman aged 25 to 39 in good health. This sequence joins TRBV11-2 and TRBJ2-2; perhaps TRBD1 as D (5 bases). Sequences were obtained from memory CD4+ T cells sorted from blood. Subset defined: CD45RA-negative fraction. The chain's CDR3 is CASSLQGSTGELFF. The CDR3 DNA sequence: TGTGCCAGCAGCTTACAGGGTTCGACCGGGGAGCTGTTTTTT.